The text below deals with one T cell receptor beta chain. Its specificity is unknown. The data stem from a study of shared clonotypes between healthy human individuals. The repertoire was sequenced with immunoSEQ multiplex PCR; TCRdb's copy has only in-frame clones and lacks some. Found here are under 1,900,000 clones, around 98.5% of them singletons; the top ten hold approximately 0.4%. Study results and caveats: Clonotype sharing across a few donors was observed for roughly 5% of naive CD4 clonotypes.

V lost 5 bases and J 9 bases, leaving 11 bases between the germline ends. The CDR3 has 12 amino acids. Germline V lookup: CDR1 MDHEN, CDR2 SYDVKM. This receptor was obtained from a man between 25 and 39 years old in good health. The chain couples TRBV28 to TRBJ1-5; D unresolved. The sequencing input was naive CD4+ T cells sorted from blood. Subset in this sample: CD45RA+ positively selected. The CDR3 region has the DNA TGTGCCAGCAGTCTCCCGGGATCGCCCCAGCATTTT. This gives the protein CASSLPGSPQHF.